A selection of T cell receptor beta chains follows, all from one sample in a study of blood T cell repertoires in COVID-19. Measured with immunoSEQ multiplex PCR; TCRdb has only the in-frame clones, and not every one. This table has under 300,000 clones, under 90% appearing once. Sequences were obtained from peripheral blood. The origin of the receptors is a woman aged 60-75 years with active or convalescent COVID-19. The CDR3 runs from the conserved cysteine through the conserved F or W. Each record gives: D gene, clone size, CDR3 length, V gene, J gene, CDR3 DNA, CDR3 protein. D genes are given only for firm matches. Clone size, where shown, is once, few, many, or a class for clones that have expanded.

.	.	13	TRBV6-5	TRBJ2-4	TGTGCCAGCAGTCTCGGGGGAAAAAACATTCAGTACTTC	CASSLGGKNIQYF
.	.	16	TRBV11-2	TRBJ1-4	TGTGCCAGCAGCTGGGGGGGGGACCTAACTAATGAAAAACTGTTTTTT	CASSWGGDLTNEKLFF
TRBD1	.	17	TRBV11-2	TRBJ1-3	TGTGCCAGCAGCCCTTTGGACAGGGGGAACTCTGGAAACACCATATATTTT	CASSPLDRGNSGNTIYF
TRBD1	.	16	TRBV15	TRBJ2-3	TGTGCCACCAGCAGGGGTAGACAGGGGGCCACAGATACGCAGTATTTT	CATSRGRQGATDTQYF
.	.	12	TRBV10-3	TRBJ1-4	TGTGCCATCAGTGAGGCGAATGAAAAACTGTTTTTT	CAISEANEKLFF
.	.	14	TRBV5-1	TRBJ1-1	TGCGCCAGCAGCTTGTACGCCGGGGGCACTGAAGCTTTCTTT	CASSLYAGGTEAFF
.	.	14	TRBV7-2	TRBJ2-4	TGTGCCAGCAGCATTATGCCGGTTTCTAGCATTCAGTACTTC	CASSIMPVSSIQYF
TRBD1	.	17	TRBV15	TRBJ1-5	TGTGCCACCAGCAGAGATAGTGGACAGGGTGGCCATCAGCCCCAGCATTTT	CATSRDSGQGGHQPQHF
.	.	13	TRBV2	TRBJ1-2	TGTGCCAGCAGGACGGGGGGCGACTATGGCTACACCTTC	CASRTGGDYGYTF
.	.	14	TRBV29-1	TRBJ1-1	TGCAGCGTTGGGTATCAGGGTCTGAACACTGAAGCTTTCTTT	CSVGYQGLNTEAFF
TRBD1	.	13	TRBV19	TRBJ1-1	TGTGCCAGTAGTGGAACAGGGGGCCCTGAAGCTTTCTTT	CASSGTGGPEAFF
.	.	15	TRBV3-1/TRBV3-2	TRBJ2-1	TGTGCCAGCAGCCAAGAGCGGGTGGGGAACAATGAGCAGTTCTTC	CASSQERVGNNEQFF
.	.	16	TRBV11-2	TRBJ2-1	TGTGCCAGCAGCAATCCTCCGGGGAGGACCTACAATGAGCAGTTCTTC	CASSNPPGRTYNEQFF
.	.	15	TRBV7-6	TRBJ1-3	TGTGCCAGCAGCTTAGTCCAGGATTCTGGAAACACCATATATTTT	CASSLVQDSGNTIYF
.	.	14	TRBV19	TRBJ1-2	TGTGCCAGTAGTACACAGCGGCGGGGCTATGGCTACACCTTC	CASSTQRRGYGYTF
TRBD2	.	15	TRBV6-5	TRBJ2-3	TGTGCCAGCAGTTACGCCGACGCTCTAGCGGACGTCCAGTATTTT	CASSYADALADVQYF
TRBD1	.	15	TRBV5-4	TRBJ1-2	TGTGCCAGCAGCTTGGGTGGCCAGGGGGATCGTGGCTACACCTTC	CASSLGGQGDRGYTF
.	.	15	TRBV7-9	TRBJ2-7	TGTGCCAGCAGCTTAGCGGGGGGTTCCCTCTACGAGCAGTACTTC	CASSLAGGSLYEQYF
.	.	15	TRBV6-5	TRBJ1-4	TGTGCCAGCAGTTACGGGGGCCGGCTTAATGAAAAACTGTTTTTT	CASSYGGRLNEKLFF
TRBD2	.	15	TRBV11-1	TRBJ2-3	TGTGCCAGCAGCCGCGGGGGGTCAGGCACAGATACGCAGTATTTT	CASSRGGSGTDTQYF
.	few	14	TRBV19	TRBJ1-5	TGTGCCAGTAACCCCCGGGGATTCAATCAGCCCCAGCATTTT	CASNPRGFNQPQHF
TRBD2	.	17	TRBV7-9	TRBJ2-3	TGTGCCAGCAGCTTCCCACTAGCGGGGAAAACCCCAGATACGCAGTATTTT	CASSFPLAGKTPDTQYF
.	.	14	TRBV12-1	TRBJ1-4	TGTGCCAGCAGCTACAGGGGGTTGAATGAAAAACTGTTTTTT	CASSYRGLNEKLFF
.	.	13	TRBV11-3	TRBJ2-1	TGTGCCAGGGGGCGGGGGCACTACAATGAGCAGTTCTTC	CARGRGHYNEQFF
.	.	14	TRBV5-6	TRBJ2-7	TGTGCCAGCAGCTTTCCAGGCCGCTCCTACGAGCAGTACTTC	CASSFPGRSYEQYF
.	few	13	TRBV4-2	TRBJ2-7	TGTGCCAGCAGCCAACTCAGGGACTTGGAGCAGTACTTC	CASSQLRDLEQYF
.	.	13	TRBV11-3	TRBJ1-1	TGTGCCAGCAGCGCCCAGGGATTCACTGAAGCTTTCTTT	CASSAQGFTEAFF
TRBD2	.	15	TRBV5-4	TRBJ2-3	TGTGCCAGCAGGATCTACGGGGGGGCAACAGATACGCAGTATTTT	CASRIYGGATDTQYF
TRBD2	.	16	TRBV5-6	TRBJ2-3	TGTGCCAGCAGCTTGGAGCTAGCGGGGGGGGAAGATACGCAGTATTTT	CASSLELAGGEDTQYF
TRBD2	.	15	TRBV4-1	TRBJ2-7	TGCGCCAGCAGCAACACCGGGACTAGCAACTACGAGCAGTACTTC	CASSNTGTSNYEQYF
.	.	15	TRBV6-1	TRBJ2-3	TGTGCCAGCAGTGAAGCCAGCGGCCCCACAGATACGCAGTATTTT	CASSEASGPTDTQYF
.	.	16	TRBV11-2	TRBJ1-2	TGTGCCAGCAGTAAAAGGGTGGTCGAGGGTCGGGATGGCTACACCTTC	CASSKRVVEGRDGYTF
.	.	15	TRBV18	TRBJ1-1	TGTGCCAGCTCACCTCGCAGACAGATGAACACTGAAGCTTTCTTT	CASSPRRQMNTEAFF
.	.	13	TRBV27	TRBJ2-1	TGTGCCAGCAGAACGGACAGTTACAATGAGCAGTTCTTC	CASRTDSYNEQFF
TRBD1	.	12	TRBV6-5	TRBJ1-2	TGTGCCAGCAGTACAGGGGCCTATGGCTACACCTTC	CASSTGAYGYTF
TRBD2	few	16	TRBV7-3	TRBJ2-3	TGTGCCAGCAGCCCCGGACTAGCGGGGGTCACAGATACGCAGTATTTT	CASSPGLAGVTDTQYF
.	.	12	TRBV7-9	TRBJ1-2	TGTGCCAGCACCGATAGCATTTATGGCTACACCTTC	CASTDSIYGYTF
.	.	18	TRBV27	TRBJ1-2	TGTGCCAGCAGTTTAGAGGGGGGGATATGGCAGGGTGTGGAGGGCTACACCTTC	CASSLEGGIWQGVEGYTF
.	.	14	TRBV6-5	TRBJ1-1	TGTGCCAGCAGTTACTCGTGGGAGGTCACTGAAGCTTTCTTT	CASSYSWEVTEAFF
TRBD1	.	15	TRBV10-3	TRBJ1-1	TGTGCCATCAGTGAGTCTCCACAGGGGACCACTGAAGCTTTCTTT	CAISESPQGTTEAFF
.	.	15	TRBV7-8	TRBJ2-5	TGTGCCAGCAGCTTAGAACGGGCGGGTAGAAAGACCCAGTACTTC	CASSLERAGRKTQYF
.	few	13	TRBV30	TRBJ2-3	TGTGCCTGGAGTGTTCCCGGGTCAGATACGCAGTATTTT	CAWSVPGSDTQYF
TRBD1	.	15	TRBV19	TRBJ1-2	TGTGCCAGTAGTACCCCGACAGGGGTTACTCACGGCTACACCTTC	CASSTPTGVTHGYTF
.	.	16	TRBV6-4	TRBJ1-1	TGTGCCAGCACCGGGAGGGGAGAGGGGCCGAACACTGAAGCTTTCTTT	CASTGRGEGPNTEAFF
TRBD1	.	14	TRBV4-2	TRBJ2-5	TGTGCCAGCAGCCAAGCAGGGGGCTCGGAGACCCAGTACTTC	CASSQAGGSETQYF
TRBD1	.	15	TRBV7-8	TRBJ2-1	TGTGCCAGCATCCCGGGACAGGGAACCCTCAATGAGCAGTTCTTC	CASIPGQGTLNEQFF
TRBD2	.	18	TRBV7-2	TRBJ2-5	TGTGCCAGCAGTCGAACCGGGACTAGCGGGGGTTTGCAAGAGACCCAGTACTTC	CASSRTGTSGGLQETQYF
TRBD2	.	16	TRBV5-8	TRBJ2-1	TGTGCCAGCAGCCGCAGGACTAGCGGGCTAGGGGGCGAGCAGTTCTTC	CASSRRTSGLGGEQFF
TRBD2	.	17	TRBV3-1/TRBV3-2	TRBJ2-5	TGTGCCAGCAGCCAAGAGGGACTAGCGGGGGGCCAAGAGACCCAGTACTTC	CASSQEGLAGGQETQYF
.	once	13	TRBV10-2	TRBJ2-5	TGCGCCAGCAGAGCAGGGGTCGGAGAGACCCAGTACTTC	CASRAGVGETQYF
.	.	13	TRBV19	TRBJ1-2	TGTGCCAGTAGTGAGTCAGGGGACTATGGCTACACCTTC	CASSESGDYGYTF
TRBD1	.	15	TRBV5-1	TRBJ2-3	TGCGCCAGCAGCTTGGAGGGCAGGGGGATGGATACGCAGTATTTT	CASSLEGRGMDTQYF
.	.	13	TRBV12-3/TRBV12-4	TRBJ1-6	TGTGCCAGCAGTTTAGAAGCAGGGGTATCCCTCCACTTT	CASSLEAGVSLHF
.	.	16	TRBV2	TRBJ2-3	TGTGCCAGCAGTGAAGCGGGGGGCAAGGGGGCCGATACGCAGTATTTT	CASSEAGGKGADTQYF
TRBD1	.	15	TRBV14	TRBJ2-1	TGTGCCAGCAGCCGCAGGACAGGGACCTACAATGAGCAGTTCTTC	CASSRRTGTYNEQFF